This record looks at one T cell receptor beta chain sequence and its context. The germline V gene encodes CDR1 SGHAT and CDR2 FQNNGV. With V trimmed by 4 bases and J by 4 bases, 2 bases remained unmatched. The CDR3 runs to 13 residues. Original methodology: For nucleated cells, counts were estimated from reference gene primer amplification. Libraries were prepared by immunoSEQ multiplex PCR; TCRdb keeps only in-frame clonotypes and omits some of them. D and trimming were read from the DNA, whereas the V and J calls and clone size are those reported in that table. The profile shows under 250,000 clones, around 80% of them singletons. The data belong to a study of blood T cell repertoires in COVID-19. Overall study context: Samples of COVID-19 (acute and convalescent) were obtained from the United States, Italy and Spain. PBMCs, B-cell-depleted T cells, or T cells were the source of the cDNA or gDNA that made up the material.

Sequences were obtained from peripheral blood. This TCR derives from a middle-aged man with active or convalescent COVID-19. The chain uses TRBV11-2 and TRBJ2-3; 7 bases match TRBD1. CDR3 residues: CASSSGGSDTQYF. As DNA, the CDR3 is TGTGCCAGCAGCTCAGGGGGATCAGATACGCAGTATTTT.